This entry features one TCR beta chain sequence. What it binds is unknown. This entry comes from a study of cytomegalovirus exposure and HLA in healthy donors. Overall study findings and caveats: V- and J-gene trimming in TCR beta was tied to a missense DCLRE1C variant by an analysis performed later. DRB1 had the most TCR associations and HLA-C the fewest, a later analysis found, with rates varying by HLA locus.

Primers included in the PCR were 60 Vbeta and 13 Jbeta primers. The assay was immunoSEQ multiplex PCR, and TCRdb's table has in-frame clones only and misses some. The table includes roughly 120,000 clones, approximately 76% detected once. Germline loops: CDR1 MNHEY, CDR2 SVGAGI. The trim removed 0 bases at V and 3 bases at J, leaving 1 base unmatched. The CDR3 contains 15 residues. This clonotype was sampled from a man aged 50-60 years in good health and CMV-seropositive. Sequencing used PBMCs. The chain carries TRBV6-5 and TRBJ2-2, with TRBD2 matching 7 bases. CDR3 in DNA: TGTGCCAGCAGTTACTCAGCGGGGCACACCGGGGAGCTGTTTTTT. This codes for CASSYSAGHTGELFF.